Listed below are T cell receptor beta chains from one sample, sequenced in a study of OX40 agonist ivuxolimab in advanced cancers. Only in-frame clones appear in the TCRdb table, and some are missing; sequencing was by immunoSEQ multiplex PCR. The table lists 45,000 to 75,000 clones, roughly four fifths of them singletons, with roughly 1.6% in the top ten. This specimen was CD4+ or CD8+ T cells sorted from blood, taken in a trial of the OX40 agonist ivuxolimab. All receptors come from an adult with an advanced solid tumor such as melanoma, head and neck, liver or kidney cancer. Both conserved end residues are part of each CDR3. Fields, in order: clone size, J gene, V gene, D gene, CDR3 DNA, CDR3 protein. The D gene is left open where the match is weak. Clone size is not always given. Where it is, it says once, few, many or a class for expanded clones.

abundance: NA; j_gene: TRBJ1-1; v_gene: TRBV7-3; d_gene: NA; CDR3nt: TGTGCCAGCAGCTTATCCGGCCACACTGAAGCTTTCTTT; CDR3aa: CASSLSGHTEAFF
abundance: NA; j_gene: TRBJ2-1; v_gene: TRBV2; d_gene: TRBD2; CDR3nt: TGTGCCAGCCGGGGACTAGCGATGTACAATGAGCAGTTCTTC; CDR3aa: CASRGLAMYNEQFF
abundance: NA; j_gene: TRBJ1-3; v_gene: TRBV11-3; d_gene: NA; CDR3nt: TGTGCCAGCAGCTTACGTTTCTCAGGGGCGTCTGGAAACACCATATATTTT; CDR3aa: CASSLRFSGASGNTIYF
abundance: few; j_gene: TRBJ2-3; v_gene: TRBV29-1; d_gene: NA; CDR3nt: TGCAGCGTTGGGCTAGCTCTGGGAGATACGCAGTATTTT; CDR3aa: CSVGLALGDTQYF
abundance: once; j_gene: TRBJ1-1; v_gene: TRBV7-2; d_gene: TRBD1; CDR3nt: TGTGCCAGCAGGACAGGGCTTAGAACTGAAGCTTTCTTT; CDR3aa: CASRTGLRTEAFF
abundance: NA; j_gene: TRBJ2-5; v_gene: TRBV7-8; d_gene: TRBD2; CDR3nt: TGTGCCAGCAGCTTATTCTTGCGGGGGGCCGTCCAAGAGACCCAGTACTTC; CDR3aa: CASSLFLRGAVQETQYF
abundance: NA; j_gene: TRBJ1-4; v_gene: TRBV6-1; d_gene: NA; CDR3nt: TGTGCCAGCAGATGGGCCTCTAATGAAAAACTGTTTTTT; CDR3aa: CASRWASNEKLFF
abundance: NA; j_gene: TRBJ2-3; v_gene: TRBV19; d_gene: TRBD1; CDR3nt: TGTGCCAGTAGTTCCCTTGGACAGGGTGGAGATACGCAGTATTTT; CDR3aa: CASSSLGQGGDTQYF
abundance: NA; j_gene: TRBJ2-3; v_gene: TRBV5-1; d_gene: NA; CDR3nt: TGCGCCAGCAGCTTGGTACTAGCTCCGAGCACAGATACGCAGTATTTT; CDR3aa: CASSLVLAPSTDTQYF
abundance: NA; j_gene: TRBJ1-5; v_gene: TRBV6-6; d_gene: NA; CDR3nt: TGTGCCAGCAGTAATAGCAATCAGCCCCAGCATTTT; CDR3aa: CASSNSNQPQHF
abundance: NA; j_gene: TRBJ1-1; v_gene: TRBV12-5; d_gene: NA; CDR3nt: TGTGCTAGTGGTTCAGGACAACCGAACACTGAAGCTTTCTTT; CDR3aa: CASGSGQPNTEAFF